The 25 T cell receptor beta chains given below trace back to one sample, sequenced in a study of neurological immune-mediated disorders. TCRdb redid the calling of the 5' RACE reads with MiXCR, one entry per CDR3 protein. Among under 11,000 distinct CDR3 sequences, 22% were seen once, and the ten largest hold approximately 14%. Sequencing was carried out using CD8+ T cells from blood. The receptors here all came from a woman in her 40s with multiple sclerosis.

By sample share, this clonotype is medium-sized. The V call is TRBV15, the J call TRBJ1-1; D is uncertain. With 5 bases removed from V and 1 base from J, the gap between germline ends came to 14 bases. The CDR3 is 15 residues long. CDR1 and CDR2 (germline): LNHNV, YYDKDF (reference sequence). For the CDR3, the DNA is TGTGCCACCAGCCCTGAGGCGGGCAAGAACACTGAAGCTTTCTTT. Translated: CATSPEAGKNTEAFF. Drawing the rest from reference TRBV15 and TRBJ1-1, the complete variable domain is DAMVIQNPRYQVTQFGKPVTLSCSQTLNHNVMYWYQQKSSQAPKLLFHYYDKDFNNEADTPDNFQSRRPNTSFCFLDIRSPGLGDTAMYLCATSPEAGKNTEAFFGQGTRLTVV.

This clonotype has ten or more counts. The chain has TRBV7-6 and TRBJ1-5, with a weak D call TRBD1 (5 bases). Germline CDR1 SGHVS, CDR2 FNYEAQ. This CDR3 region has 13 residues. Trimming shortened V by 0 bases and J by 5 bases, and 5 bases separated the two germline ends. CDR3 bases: TGTGCCAGCAGCTTAGCAGGGGATCAGCCCCAGCATTTT. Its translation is CASSLAGDQPQHF.

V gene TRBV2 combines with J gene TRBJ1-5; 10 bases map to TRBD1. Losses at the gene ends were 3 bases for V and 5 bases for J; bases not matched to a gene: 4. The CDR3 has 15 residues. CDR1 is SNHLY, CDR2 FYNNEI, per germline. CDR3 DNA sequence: TGTGCCAGCAGTGAGGGACAGGGGAGGGATCAGCCCCAGCATTTT. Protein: CASSEGQGRDQPQHF.

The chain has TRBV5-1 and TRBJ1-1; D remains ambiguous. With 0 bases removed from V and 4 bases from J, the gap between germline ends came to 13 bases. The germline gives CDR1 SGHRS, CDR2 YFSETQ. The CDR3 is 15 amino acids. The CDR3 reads CASSLAGVLGTEAFF. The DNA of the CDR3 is TGCGCCAGCAGCTTGGCCGGAGTCTTGGGCACTGAAGCTTTCTTT.

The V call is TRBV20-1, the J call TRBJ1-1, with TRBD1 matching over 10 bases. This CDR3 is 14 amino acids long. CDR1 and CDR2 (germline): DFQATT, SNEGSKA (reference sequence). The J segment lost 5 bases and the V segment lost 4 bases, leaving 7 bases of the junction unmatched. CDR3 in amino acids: CSAITGQGRTEAFF. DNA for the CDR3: TGCAGTGCTATAACGGGACAGGGGAGAACTGAAGCTTTCTTT.

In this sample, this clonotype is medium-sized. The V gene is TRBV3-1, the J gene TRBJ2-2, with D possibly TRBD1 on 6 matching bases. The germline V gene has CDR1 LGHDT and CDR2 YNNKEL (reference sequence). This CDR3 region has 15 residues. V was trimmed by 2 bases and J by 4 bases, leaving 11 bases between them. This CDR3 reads CASSQLPGVTGELFF. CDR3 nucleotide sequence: TGTGCCAGCAGCCAATTGCCAGGGGTCACCGGGGAGCTGTTTTTT.

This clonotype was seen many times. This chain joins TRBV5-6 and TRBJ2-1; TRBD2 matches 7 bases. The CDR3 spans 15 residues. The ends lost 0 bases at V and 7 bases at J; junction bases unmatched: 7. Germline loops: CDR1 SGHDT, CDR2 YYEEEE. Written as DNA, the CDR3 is TGTGCCAGCAGCTTGGTGGGGGAGGGGAGGAATGAGCAGTTCTTC. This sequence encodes CASSLVGEGRNEQFF.

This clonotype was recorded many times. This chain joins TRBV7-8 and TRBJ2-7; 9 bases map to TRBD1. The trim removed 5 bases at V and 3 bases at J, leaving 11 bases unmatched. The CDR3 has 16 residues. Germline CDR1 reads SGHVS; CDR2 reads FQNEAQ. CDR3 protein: CASSRPSDRGHYEQYF. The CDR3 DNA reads TGTGCCAGCAGCAGGCCCTCGGACAGGGGCCACTACGAGCAGTACTTC. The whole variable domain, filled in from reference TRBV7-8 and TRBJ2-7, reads GAGVSQSPRYKVAKRGQDVALRCDPISGHVSLFWYQQALGQGPEFLTYFQNEAQLDKSGLPSDRFFAERPEGSVSTLKIQRTQQEDSAVYLCASSRPSDRGHYEQYFGPGTRLTVT.

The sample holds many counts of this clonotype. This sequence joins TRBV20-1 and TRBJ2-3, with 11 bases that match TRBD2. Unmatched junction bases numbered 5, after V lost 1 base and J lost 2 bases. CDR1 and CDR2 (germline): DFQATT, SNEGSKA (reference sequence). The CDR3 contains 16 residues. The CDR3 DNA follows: TGCAGTGCTAGAGGCCTAGCGGGGGGCCTCACAGATACGCAGTATTTT. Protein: CSARGLAGGLTDTQYF.

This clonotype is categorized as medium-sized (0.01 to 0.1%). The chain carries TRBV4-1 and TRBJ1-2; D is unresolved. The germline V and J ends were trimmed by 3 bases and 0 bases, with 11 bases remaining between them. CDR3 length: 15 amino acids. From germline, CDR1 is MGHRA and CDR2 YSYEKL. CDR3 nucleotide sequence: TGCGCCAGCAGCCAGACTGGGCCGTCTAACTATGGCTACACCTTC. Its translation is CASSQTGPSNYGYTF.

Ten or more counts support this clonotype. DNA for the CDR3: TGTGCCAGCAGCTTAGAGGCCGCAAGGGGCTACACCTTC. Protein: CASSLEAARGYTF. The genes are TRBV7-2 and TRBJ1-2; D is ambiguous. CDR1 SGHTA and CDR2 FQGNSA come from the germline V gene. The CDR3 runs 13 residues. V lost 1 base and J lost 8, with 11 bases in between.

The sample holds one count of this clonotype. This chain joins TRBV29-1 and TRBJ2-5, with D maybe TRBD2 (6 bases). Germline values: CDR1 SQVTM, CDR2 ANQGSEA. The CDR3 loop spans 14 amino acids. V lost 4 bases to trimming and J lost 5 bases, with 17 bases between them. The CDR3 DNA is TGCAGCGTTGTGGCTAGCGCCCCGGTGGAGACCCAGTACTTC. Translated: CSVVASAPVETQYF.

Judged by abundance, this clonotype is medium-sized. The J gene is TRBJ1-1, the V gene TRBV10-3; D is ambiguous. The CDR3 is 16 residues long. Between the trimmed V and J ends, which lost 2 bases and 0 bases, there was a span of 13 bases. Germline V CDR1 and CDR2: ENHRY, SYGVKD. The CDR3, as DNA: TGTGCCATCAGTGAGGAAGGGATATCTATGAACACTGAAGCTTTCTTT. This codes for CAISEEGISMNTEAFF.

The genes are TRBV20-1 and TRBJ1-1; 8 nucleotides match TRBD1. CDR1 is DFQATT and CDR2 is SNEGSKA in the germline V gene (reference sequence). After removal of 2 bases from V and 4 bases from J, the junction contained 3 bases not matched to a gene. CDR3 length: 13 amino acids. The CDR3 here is CSARPTGGTEAFF. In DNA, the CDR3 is TGCAGTGCTAGACCTACAGGGGGCACTGAAGCTTTCTTT.

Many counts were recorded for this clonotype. CDR3 bases: TGTGCCAGCAGTGACGGGGGGGCGGGTTTAGATACGCAGTATTTT. Translation gives CASSDGGAGLDTQYF. The rearrangement uses TRBV9 and TRBJ2-3; TRBD2 agrees at 8 bases. V was clipped by 5 bases and J by 5 bases; unmatched bases: 10. The CDR3 extends over 15 amino acids. Germline-derived CDR1 and CDR2 are SGDLS and YYNGEE.

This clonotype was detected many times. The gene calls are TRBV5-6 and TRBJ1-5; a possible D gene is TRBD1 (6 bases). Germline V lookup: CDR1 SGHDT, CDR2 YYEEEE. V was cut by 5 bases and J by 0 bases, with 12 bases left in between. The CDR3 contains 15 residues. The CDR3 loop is CASSQQGDSNQPQHF. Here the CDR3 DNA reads TGTGCCAGCAGTCAACAGGGTGATAGCAATCAGCCCCAGCATTTT.

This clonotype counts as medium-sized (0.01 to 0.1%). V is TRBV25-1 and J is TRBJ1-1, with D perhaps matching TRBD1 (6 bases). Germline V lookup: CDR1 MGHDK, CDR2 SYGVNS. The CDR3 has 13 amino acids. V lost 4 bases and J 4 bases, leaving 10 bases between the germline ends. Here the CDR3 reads CASSGTGFTEAFF. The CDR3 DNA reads TGTGCCAGCAGTGGAACAGGGTTCACTGAAGCTTTCTTT.

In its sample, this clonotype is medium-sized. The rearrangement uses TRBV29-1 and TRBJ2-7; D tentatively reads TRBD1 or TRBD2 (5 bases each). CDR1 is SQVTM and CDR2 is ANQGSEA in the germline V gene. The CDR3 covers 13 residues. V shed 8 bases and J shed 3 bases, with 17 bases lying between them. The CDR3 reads CSLRGRINYEQYF. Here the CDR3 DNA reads TGCAGCCTAAGGGGACGGATAAACTACGAGCAGTACTTC.

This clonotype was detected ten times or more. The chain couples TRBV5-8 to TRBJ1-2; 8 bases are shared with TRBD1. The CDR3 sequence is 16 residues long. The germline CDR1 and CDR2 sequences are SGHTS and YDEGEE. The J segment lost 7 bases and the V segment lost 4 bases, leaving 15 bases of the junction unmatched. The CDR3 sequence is CASSTTWGAGGFGYTF. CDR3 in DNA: TGTGCCAGCAGCACCACCTGGGGTGCAGGGGGCTTTGGCTACACCTTC.

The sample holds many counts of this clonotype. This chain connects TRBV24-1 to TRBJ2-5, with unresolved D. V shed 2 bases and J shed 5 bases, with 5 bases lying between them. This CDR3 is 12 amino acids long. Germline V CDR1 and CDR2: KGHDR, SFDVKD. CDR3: CATSDSGETQYF. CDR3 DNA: TGTGCCACCAGTGATTCTGGTGAGACCCAGTACTTC.

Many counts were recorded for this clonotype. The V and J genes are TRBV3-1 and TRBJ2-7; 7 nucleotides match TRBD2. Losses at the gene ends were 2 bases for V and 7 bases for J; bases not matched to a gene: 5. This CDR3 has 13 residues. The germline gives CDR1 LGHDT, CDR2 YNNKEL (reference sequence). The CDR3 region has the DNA TGTGCCAGCAGCCAATCCCCGCGGGGGGAGCAGTACTTC. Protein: CASSQSPRGEQYF.

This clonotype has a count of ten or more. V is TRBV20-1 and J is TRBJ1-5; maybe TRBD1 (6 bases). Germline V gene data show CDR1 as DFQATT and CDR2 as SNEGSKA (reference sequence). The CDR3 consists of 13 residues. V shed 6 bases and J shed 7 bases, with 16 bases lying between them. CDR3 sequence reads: CSASDRLGQPQHF. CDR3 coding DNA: TGCAGTGCCTCCGACAGGCTCGGGCAGCCCCAGCATTTT.

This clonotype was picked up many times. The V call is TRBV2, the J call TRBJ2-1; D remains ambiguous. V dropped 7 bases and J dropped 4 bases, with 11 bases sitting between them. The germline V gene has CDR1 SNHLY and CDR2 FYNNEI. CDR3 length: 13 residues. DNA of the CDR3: TGTGCCAGCACCTCGGGCAGATACAATGAGCAGTTCTTC. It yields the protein CASTSGRYNEQFF. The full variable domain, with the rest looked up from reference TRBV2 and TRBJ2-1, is EPEVTQTPSHQVTQMGQEVILRCVPISNHLYFYWYRQILGQKVEFLVSFYNNEISEKSEIFDDQFSVERPDGSNFTLKIRSTKLEDSAMYFCASTSGRYNEQFFGPGTRLTVL.

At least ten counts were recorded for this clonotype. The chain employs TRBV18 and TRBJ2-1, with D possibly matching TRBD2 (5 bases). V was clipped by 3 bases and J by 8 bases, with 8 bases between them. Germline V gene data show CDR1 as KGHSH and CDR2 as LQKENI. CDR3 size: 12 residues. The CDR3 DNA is TGTGCCAGCTCACCCCGGCGGGATGAGCAGTTCTTC. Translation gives CASSPRRDEQFF.

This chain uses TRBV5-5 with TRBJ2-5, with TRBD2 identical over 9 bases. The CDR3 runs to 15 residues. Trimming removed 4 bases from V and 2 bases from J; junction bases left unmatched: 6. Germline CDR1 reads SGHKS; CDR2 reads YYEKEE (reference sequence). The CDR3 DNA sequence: TGTGCCAGCAGCCCGCTAGCGGGGATTCAAGAGACCCAGTACTTC. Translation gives CASSPLAGIQETQYF.